The rows below give T cell receptor beta chains drawn from one sample of a study of early T cells in non-severe SARS-CoV-2 infection. TCRdb recomputed calls from the 5' RACE reads with MiXCR, one row per CDR3 protein. The top ten clones hold roughly 22% of a sample with about 130,000 distinct CDR3 sequences, 14% to 15% of them seen once. The sequenced sample was whole blood. The receptors derive from an adult who was a healthcare worker with PCR-confirmed SARS-CoV-2 infection or an uninfected control (not recorded which). CDR3s include the opening cysteine and the closing phenylalanine or tryptophan. A D gene is named only where the DNA matches it firmly. Size values are once, few and many counts, or a class for expanded clones, and some rows have none.

d_call clone_size j_call v_call cdr3_nt cdr3_aa
TRBD2 - TRBJ2-5 TRBV7-3 TGTGCCAGCAGCGAATCGGGACTAAAAGAGACCCAGTACTTC CASSESGLKETQYF
- - TRBJ1-5 TRBV7-9 TGTGCCAGCAGCTCGAGGACCAGGATATATCAGCCCCAGCATTTT CASSSRTRIYQPQHF
- few TRBJ2-2 TRBV29-1 TGCAGCGTTGGCAGGTCGAACACCGGGGAGCTGTTTTTT CSVGRSNTGELFF
- many TRBJ2-7 TRBV6-5 TGTGCCAGCAGTTACGGAAGGGAGCAGTACTTC CASSYGREQYF
- - TRBJ1-2 TRBV4-1 TGCGCCAGCAGCCAAGAGACAGCAGTAAACTATGGCTACACCTTC CASSQETAVNYGYTF
- - TRBJ2-3 TRBV2 TGTGCCAGCAGTCCCCGGGTGGACACAGATACGCAGTATTTT CASSPRVDTDTQYF
- few TRBJ1-4 TRBV6-5 TGTGCCAGCAGTTCACTCCGGGACACTGTTGAAAAACTGTTTTTT CASSSLRDTVEKLFF
TRBD1 - TRBJ2-1 TRBV10-2 TGCGCCAGCAGTGAGTCGCCCGGGACAGGCCAGTTCTTC CASSESPGTGQFF
- many TRBJ2-3 TRBV11-2 TGTGCCAGCAGCTTAGCTAGAAGCACAGATACGCAGTATTTT CASSLARSTDTQYF
- few TRBJ2-2 TRBV10-1 TGCGCCAGCAGTGAGTGGCAGGGGGGCACCGGGGAGCTGTTTTTT CASSEWQGGTGELFF
TRBD1 - TRBJ1-1 TRBV4-1 TGCGCCAGCAGCCAACCACAGGGGTCGGCTTTCTTT CASSQPQGSAFF
- few TRBJ1-5 TRBV3-1 TGTGCCAGCAGCCAAACGGCGGGGAGCTTGGTAGCCCAGCATTTT CASSQTAGSLVAQHF
- many TRBJ2-3 TRBV5-5 TGTGCCAGCAGCTTGGGCGGATCTAGCACAGATACGCAGTATTTT CASSLGGSSTDTQYF
- - TRBJ2-5 TRBV12-3/TRBV12-4 TGTGCCAGCAGGCCGACATTTCAAGAGACCCAGTACTTC CASRPTFQETQYF
- few TRBJ2-1 TRBV20-1 TGCAGTGCTAGATATGGCCCAGTATACAATGAGCAGTTCTTC CSARYGPVYNEQFF
TRBD1 - TRBJ2-2 TRBV29-1 TGCAGCGTTGAAGAGGGCGGCAGGGGGCACGGCGGGGAGCTGTTTTTT CSVEEGGRGHGGELFF
TRBD2 - TRBJ2-5 TRBV2 TGTGCCAGCAGGGCCGAGCGGGGGATACAAGAGACCCAGTACTTC CASRAERGIQETQYF
- - TRBJ1-3 TRBV18 TGTGCCAGCTCACAACGCGGGGCTGAGGTAACAAGTGGAAACACCATATATTTT CASSQRGAEVTSGNTIYF
- - TRBJ2-1 TRBV19 TGTGCCGCGTCCCGAAATTTTGGGTACAATGAGCAGTTCTTC CAASRNFGYNEQFF
- many TRBJ2-5 TRBV7-9 TGTGCCAGCAGCTTAGGGGCCCGATTCGGGGAGACCCAGTACTTC CASSLGARFGETQYF
- few TRBJ2-2 TRBV9 TGTGCCAGCAGCCCCCGGGAAGGCGACACCGGGGAGCTGTTTTTT CASSPREGDTGELFF
TRBD2 many TRBJ2-1 TRBV3-1 TGTGCCAGCAGCGGACTAGCGGGAAAATACAATGAGCAGTTCTTC CASSGLAGKYNEQFF
- few TRBJ1-2 TRBV20-1 TGCAGTGCCCTGCCGGGACTCCAAAGGGGCTACACCTTC CSALPGLQRGYTF
- few TRBJ2-5 TRBV20-1 TGCAGTGCATTGCCAGGGTCCCAAGAGACCCAGTACTTC CSALPGSQETQYF
- - TRBJ1-2 TRBV3-1 TGTGCCAGCAGCCCCAGGGGCTATGGCTACACCTTC CASSPRGYGYTF
- - TRBJ2-5 TRBV2 TGTGCCAGCAGTGACAGCAGGGTAGCTGAGACCCAGTACTTC CASSDSRVAETQYF
TRBD2 - TRBJ2-7 TRBV18 TGTGCCAGCTCTAGCGGGGGGGAAGACGAGCAGTACTTC CASSSGGEDEQYF
TRBD1 - TRBJ1-2 TRBV12-3/TRBV12-4 TGTGCCAGCAGTTACACCCCATCTATAAGACAGGGCAGCTATGGCTACACCTTC CASSYTPSIRQGSYGYTF
- few TRBJ1-5 TRBV12-3/TRBV12-4 TGTGCCAGCAGCGGTGGTGGACAACTCAATCAGCCCCAGCATTTT CASSGGGQLNQPQHF
- - TRBJ2-1 TRBV5-4 TGTGCCAGCTTGGGGGACAATGAGCAGTTCTTC CASLGDNEQFF
TRBD2 few TRBJ2-3 TRBV7-8 TGTGCCAGCAGTCATCGGACTAGCGGGGGGTTAGATACGCAGTATTTT CASSHRTSGGLDTQYF
TRBD2 few TRBJ2-7 TRBV2 TGTGCCAGCAGCCCACCGGCTAGCGGGGTATCCTACGAGCAGTACTTC CASSPPASGVSYEQYF
- - TRBJ2-7 TRBV7-9 TGTGCCAGCAGCTTAGAGGCCTACGAGCAGTACTTC CASSLEAYEQYF
- few TRBJ1-5 TRBV12-3/TRBV12-4 TGTGCCAGCAGTTTACCGCTCAATAGCAATCAGCCCCAGCATTTT CASSLPLNSNQPQHF
TRBD2 - TRBJ2-1 TRBV27 TGTGCCAGCAGTTTTTCCCTCCTACTAGCGGGGGGGCCTTCCTCGCAGTTCTTC CASSFSLLLAGGPSSQFF
- - TRBJ2-1 TRBV29-1 TGCAGCGTTGATCAGGAGCAGTTCTTC CSVDQEQFF
- few TRBJ2-2 TRBV13 TGTGCCAGCGGCGACAGGAACACCGGGGAGCTGTTTTTT CASGDRNTGELFF
- few TRBJ1-2 TRBV12-3/TRBV12-4 TGTGCCAGCAGTTTCTATCGCCCAGGGGACGATGGTGGCTACACCTTC CASSFYRPGDDGGYTF
- few TRBJ1-4 TRBV6-1 TGTGCCAGCAGTGAAAATCCCCGAATGAATGAAAAACTGTTTTTT CASSENPRMNEKLFF
- - TRBJ2-3 TRBV18 TGTGCCAGCTCATCTCTGACGGGACTCCCGGATACGCAGTATTTT CASSSLTGLPDTQYF
- - TRBJ2-2 TRBV10-3 TGTGCCATCAGTGAGTCGCGGAGGCCTGACCAGAACACCGGGGAGCTGTTTTTT CAISESRRPDQNTGELFF
TRBD1 - TRBJ1-1 TRBV29-1 TGCAGCGTGCAAAGGGACAGGACCACTGAAGCTTTCTTT CSVQRDRTTEAFF